The source of this T cell receptor beta chain is a study of shared clonotypes between healthy human individuals. Study details: CD8 memory received one plate per donor, CD8 naive two, CD4 memory three and CD4 naive three. Regarding the study as a whole: Among donors, sharing of clonotypes was expected to be affected by sequencing depth.

Assay used: immunoSEQ multiplex PCR; TCRdb lists only in-frame clones, some missing. The top ten clones hold around 1.7% of a sample with about 2,200,000 clones, about 92% of them seen once. The naive CD8 subset, CD45RO-negative cells positively selected for CCR7, excluded terminally differentiated effector memory CD45RA+ cells. Everyone who donated was a Caucasian adult who lived in Nashville, Tennessee. Of note for this clone: Its specificity is not known.

Germline CDR1 LNHDA, CDR2 SQIVND (reference sequence). This CDR3 has 17 residues. The V end was cut by 0 bases, the J end by 4 bases, with 16 bases between. The sequence derives from a man aged 18 to 30 in good health. Some clones in this sample may be carry-over from other donors' samples. J is TRBJ2-1 and V is TRBV19, with D possibly TRBD1 on 6 matching bases. Sequenced material: naive CD8+ T cells from PBMCs. CDR3 in DNA: TGTGCCAGTAGTATAGATCTTGAGACAGGTCTTTACAATGAGCAGTTCTTC. It yields the protein CASSIDLETGLYNEQFF.